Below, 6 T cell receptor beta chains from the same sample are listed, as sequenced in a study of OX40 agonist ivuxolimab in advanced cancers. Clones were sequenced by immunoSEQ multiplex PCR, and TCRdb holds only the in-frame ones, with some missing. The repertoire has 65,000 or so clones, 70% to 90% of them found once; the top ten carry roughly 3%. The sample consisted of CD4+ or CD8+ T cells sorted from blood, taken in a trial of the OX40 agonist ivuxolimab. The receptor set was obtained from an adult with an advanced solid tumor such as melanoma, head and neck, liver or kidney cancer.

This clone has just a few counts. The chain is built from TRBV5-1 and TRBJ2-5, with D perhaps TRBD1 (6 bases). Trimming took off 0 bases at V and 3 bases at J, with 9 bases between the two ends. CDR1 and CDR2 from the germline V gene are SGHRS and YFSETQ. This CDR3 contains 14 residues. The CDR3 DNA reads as TGCGCCAGCAGCTTGGTAGCAGGGGAAGAGACCCAGTACTTC. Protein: CASSLVAGEETQYF.

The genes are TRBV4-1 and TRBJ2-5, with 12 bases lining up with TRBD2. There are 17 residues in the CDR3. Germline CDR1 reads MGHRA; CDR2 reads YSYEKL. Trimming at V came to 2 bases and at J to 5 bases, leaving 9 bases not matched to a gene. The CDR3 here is CASSQRLAGARGETQYF. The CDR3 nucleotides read TGCGCCAGCAGCCAACGACTAGCGGGGGCGCGGGGGGAGACCCAGTACTTC.

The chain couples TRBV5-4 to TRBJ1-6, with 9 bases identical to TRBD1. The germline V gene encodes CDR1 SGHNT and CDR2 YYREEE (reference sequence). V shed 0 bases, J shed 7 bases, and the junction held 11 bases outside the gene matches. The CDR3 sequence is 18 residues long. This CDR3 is CASSLGIPGTGLNSPLHF. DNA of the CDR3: TGTGCCAGCAGCTTGGGGATCCCCGGGACAGGGCTGAATTCACCCCTCCACTTT. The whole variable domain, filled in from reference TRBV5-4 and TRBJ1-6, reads ETGVTQSPTHLIKTRGQQVTLRCSSQSGHNTVSWYQQALGQGPQFIFQYYREEENGRGNFPPRFSGLQFPNYSSELNVNALELDDSALYLCASSLGIPGTGLNSPLHFGNGTRLTVT.

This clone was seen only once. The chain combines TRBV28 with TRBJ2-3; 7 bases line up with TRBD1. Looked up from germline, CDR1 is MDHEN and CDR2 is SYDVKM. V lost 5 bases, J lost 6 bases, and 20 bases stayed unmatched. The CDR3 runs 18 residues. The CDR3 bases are TGTGCCAGCAGTCCCCTCGGACAGGTAAAAGGAAGAGGGGATACGCAGTATTTT. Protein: CASSPLGQVKGRGDTQYF.

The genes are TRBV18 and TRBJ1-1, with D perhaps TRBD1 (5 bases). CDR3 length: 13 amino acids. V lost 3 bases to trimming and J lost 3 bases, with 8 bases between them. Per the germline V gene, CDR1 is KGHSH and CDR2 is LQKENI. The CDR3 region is CASSPARDTEAFF. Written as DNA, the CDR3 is TGTGCCAGCTCACCGGCCAGGGACACTGAAGCTTTCTTT.

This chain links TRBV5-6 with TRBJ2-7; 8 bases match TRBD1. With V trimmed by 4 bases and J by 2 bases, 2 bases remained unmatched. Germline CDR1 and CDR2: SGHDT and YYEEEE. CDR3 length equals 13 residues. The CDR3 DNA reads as TGTGCCAGCAGCCTGGACAGGGCCTACGAGCAGTACTTC. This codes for CASSLDRAYEQYF.